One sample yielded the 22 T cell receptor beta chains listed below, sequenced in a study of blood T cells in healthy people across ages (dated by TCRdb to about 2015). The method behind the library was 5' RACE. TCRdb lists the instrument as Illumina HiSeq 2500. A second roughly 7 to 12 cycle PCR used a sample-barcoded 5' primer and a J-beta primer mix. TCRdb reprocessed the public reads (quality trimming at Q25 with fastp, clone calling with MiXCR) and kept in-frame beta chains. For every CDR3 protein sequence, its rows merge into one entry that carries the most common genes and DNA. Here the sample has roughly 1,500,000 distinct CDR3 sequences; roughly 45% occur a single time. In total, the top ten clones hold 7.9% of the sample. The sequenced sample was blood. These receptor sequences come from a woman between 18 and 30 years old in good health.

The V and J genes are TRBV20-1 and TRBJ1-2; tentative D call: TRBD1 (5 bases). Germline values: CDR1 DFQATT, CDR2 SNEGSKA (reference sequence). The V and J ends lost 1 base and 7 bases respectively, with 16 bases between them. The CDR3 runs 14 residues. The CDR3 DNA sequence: TGCAGTGCTAGAGGGGGAGGGGTACGAAGTGGCTACACCTTC. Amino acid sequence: CSARGGGVRSGYTF.

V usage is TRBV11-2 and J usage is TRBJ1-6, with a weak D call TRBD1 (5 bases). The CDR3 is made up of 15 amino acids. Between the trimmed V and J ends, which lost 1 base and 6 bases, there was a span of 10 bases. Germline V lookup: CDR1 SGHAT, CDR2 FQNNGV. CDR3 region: CASSLGRGPNSPLHF. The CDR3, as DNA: TGTGCCAGCAGCTTAGGGAGGGGCCCTAATTCACCCCTCCACTTT.

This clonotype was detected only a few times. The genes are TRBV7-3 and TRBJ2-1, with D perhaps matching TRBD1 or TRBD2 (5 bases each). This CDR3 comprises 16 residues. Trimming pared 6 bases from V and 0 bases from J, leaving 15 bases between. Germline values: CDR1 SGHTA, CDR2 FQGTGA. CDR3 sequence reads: CASSPLWGSSYNEQFF. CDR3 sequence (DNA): TGTGCCAGCAGTCCCCTGTGGGGGAGCTCCTACAATGAGCAGTTCTTC.

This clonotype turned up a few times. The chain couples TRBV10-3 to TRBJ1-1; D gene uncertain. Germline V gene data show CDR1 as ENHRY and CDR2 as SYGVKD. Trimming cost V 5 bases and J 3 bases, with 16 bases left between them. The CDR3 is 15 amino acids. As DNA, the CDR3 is TGTGCCATCAGTTCTACCGGGGTTGATGACACTGAAGCTTTCTTT. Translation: CAISSTGVDDTEAFF.

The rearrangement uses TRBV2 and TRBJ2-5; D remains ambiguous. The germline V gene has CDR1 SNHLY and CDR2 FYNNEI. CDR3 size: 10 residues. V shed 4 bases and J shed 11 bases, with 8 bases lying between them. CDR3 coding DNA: TGTGCCAGCAGTGTAGAGGAGCAGTACTTC. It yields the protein CASSVEEQYF.

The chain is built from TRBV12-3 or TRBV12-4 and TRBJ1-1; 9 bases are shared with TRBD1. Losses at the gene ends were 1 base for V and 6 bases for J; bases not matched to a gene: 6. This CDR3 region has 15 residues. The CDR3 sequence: CASSLGDDRGAEAFF. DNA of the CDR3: TGTGCCAGCAGTTTAGGCGATGACAGGGGGGCTGAAGCTTTCTTT.

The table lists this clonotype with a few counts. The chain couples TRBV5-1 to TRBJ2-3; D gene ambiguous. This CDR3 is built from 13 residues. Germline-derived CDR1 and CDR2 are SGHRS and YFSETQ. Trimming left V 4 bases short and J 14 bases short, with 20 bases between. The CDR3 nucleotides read TGCGCCAGCAGCCCACCATCGGGTCCATCCCCGTATTTT. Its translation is CASSPPSGPSPYF.

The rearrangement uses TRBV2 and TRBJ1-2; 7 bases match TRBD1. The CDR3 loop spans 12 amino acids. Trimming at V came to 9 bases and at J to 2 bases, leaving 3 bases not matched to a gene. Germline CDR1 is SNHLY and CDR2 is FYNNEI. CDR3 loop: CASQGENYGYTF. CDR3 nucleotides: TGTGCCAGTCAGGGGGAGAACTATGGCTACACCTTC. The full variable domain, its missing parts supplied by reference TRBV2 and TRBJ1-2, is EPEVTQTPSHQVTQMGQEVILRCVPISNHLYFYWYRQILGQKVEFLVSFYNNEISEKSEIFDDQFSVERPDGSNFTLKIRSTKLEDSAMYFCASQGENYGYTFGSGTRLTVV.

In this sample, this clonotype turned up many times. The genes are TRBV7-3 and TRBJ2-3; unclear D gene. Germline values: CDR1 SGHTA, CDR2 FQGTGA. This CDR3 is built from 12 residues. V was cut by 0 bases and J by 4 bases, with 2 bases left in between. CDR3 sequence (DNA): TGTGCCAGCAGCTTAACTTCAGATACGCAGTATTTT. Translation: CASSLTSDTQYF.

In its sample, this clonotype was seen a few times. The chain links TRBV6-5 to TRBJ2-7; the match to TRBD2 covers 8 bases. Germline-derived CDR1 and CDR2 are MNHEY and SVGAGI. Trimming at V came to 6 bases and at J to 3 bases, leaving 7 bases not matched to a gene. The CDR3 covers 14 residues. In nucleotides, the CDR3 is TGTGCCAGCAGCGATCGGACTAGCTTCTACGAGCAGTACTTC. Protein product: CASSDRTSFYEQYF.

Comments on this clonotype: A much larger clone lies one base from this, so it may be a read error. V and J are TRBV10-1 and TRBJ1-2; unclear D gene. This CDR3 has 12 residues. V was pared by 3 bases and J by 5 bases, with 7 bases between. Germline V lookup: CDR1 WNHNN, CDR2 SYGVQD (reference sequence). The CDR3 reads CASSDTAYGYTF. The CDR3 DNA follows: TGCGCCAGCAGTGATACAGCATATGGCTACACCTTC.

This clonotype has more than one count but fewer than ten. Here the CDR3 reads CASSLYGSGYEQYF. The DNA of the CDR3 is TGCGCCAGCAGCTTGTACGGTAGCGGCTACGAGCAGTACTTC. The chain combines TRBV5-1 with TRBJ2-7, with a weak D call TRBD2 (6 bases). V was clipped by 1 base and J by 3 bases, with 11 bases between them. CDR1 SGHRS and CDR2 YFSETQ come from the germline V gene. The CDR3 is made up of 14 amino acids.

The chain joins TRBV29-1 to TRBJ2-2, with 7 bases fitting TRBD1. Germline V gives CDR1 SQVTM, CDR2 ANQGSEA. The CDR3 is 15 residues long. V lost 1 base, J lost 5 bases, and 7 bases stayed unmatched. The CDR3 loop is CSVEGVQGRTGELFF. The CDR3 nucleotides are TGCAGCGTTGAAGGGGTACAGGGGAGAACCGGGGAGCTGTTTTTT.

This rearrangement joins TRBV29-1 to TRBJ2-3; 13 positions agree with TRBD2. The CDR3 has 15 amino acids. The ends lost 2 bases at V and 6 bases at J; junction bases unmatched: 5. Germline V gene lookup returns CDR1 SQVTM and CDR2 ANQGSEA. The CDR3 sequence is CSVEIGLAGADTQYF. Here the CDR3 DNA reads TGCAGCGTTGAAATTGGACTAGCGGGAGCCGATACGCAGTATTTT.

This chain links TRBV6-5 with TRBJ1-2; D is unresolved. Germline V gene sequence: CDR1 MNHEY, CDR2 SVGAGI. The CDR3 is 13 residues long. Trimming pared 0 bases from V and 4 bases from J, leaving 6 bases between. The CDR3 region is CASSYSAGYGYTF. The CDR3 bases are TGTGCCAGCAGTTACTCTGCGGGCTATGGCTACACCTTC.

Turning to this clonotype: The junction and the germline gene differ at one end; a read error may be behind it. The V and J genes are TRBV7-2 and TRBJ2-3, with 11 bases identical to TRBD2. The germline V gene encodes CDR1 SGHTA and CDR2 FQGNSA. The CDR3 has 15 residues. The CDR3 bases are TGTGCCGGCAGCTTACTAGCGGGGGTTGATAAGGCGCAGTATTTT. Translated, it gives CAGSLLAGVDKAQYF.

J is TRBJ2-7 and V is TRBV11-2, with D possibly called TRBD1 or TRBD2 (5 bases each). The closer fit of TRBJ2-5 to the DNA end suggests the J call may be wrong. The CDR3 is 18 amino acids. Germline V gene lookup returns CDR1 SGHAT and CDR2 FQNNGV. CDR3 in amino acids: CASSFSSPQRGNAETQYF. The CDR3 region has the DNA TGTGCCAGCAGCTTCTCCAGCCCACAGAGGGGAAACGCGGAGACCCAGTACTTC.

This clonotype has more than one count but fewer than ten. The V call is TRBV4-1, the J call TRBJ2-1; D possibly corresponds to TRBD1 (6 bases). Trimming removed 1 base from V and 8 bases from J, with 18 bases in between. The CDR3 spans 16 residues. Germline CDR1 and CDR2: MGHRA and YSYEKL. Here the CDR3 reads CASSQAVWGPKDEQFF. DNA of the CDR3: TGCGCCAGCAGCCAAGCGGTGTGGGGGCCTAAGGATGAGCAGTTCTTC.

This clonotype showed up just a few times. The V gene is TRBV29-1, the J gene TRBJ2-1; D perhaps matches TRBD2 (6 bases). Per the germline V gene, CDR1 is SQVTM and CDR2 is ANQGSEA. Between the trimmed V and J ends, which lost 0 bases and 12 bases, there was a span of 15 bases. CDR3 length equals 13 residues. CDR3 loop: CSVEDLEEGLQFF. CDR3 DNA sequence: TGCAGCGTTGAAGATCTTGAGGAGGGTCTGCAGTTCTTC.

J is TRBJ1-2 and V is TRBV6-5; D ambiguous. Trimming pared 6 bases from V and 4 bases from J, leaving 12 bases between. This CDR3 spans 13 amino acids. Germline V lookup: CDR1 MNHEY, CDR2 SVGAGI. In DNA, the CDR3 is TGTGCCAGCAGGTTCTTGTTGGGCTATGGCTACACCTTC. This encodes CASRFLLGYGYTF.

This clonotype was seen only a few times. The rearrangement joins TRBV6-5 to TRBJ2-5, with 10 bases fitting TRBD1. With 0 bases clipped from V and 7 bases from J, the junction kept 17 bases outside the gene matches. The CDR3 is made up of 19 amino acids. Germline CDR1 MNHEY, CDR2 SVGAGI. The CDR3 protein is CASSYSITGQGKVSATQYF. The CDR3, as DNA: TGTGCCAGCAGTTACTCGATTACGGGACAGGGGAAGGTCTCGGCGACCCAGTACTTC.

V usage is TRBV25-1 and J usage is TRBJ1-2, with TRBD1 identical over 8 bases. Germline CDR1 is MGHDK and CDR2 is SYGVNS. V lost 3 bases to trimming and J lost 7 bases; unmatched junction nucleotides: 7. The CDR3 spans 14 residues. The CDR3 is CASSDDRGLCGYTF. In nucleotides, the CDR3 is TGTGCCAGCAGTGACGACAGGGGACTGTGTGGCTACACCTTC.